The rows below give T cell receptor beta chains drawn from one sample of a study of Graves' ophthalmopathy and Graves' hyperthyroidism. TCRdb reprocessed the multiplex PCR reads via MiXCR and lists one record per CDR3 protein. The profile shows almost 750,000 distinct CDR3 sequences, roughly 40% of them singletons. The sequenced sample consisted of peripheral blood. The origin of the receptors is an adult man with Graves' ophthalmopathy. The CDR3 runs from the conserved cysteine through the conserved F or W. Each record gives: D gene, clone size, V gene, J gene, CDR3 DNA, CDR3 protein. D genes are given only for firm matches. The listing skips clone size in some rows; elsewhere it reads once, few, many or a size class.

>-|-|TRBV24-1|TRBJ1-5
TGTGCCAGCAGTTTCTCAGGGGCCAATCAGCCCCAGCATTTT
CASSFSGANQPQHF
>-|few|TRBV20-1|TRBJ1-1
TGCAGTGCTAGAGTAGTAACGGGGATGAACACTGAAGCTTTCTTT
CSARVVTGMNTEAFF
>-|-|TRBV10-3|TRBJ2-5
TGTGCCATCAGTGAGGGATTGGAGACCCAGTACTTC
CAISEGLETQYF
>TRBD2|-|TRBV7-2|TRBJ2-3
TGTGCCAGCAGCTTAATTTTGTCTAGCGGCGGGAACACAGATACGCAGTATTTT
CASSLILSSGGNTDTQYF
>-|-|TRBV7-9|TRBJ1-2
TGTGCCAGCAGCTTGGGGTTCGCCGGCTACACCTTC
CASSLGFAGYTF
>TRBD1|few|TRBV15|TRBJ1-2
TGTGCCACCAGCAGAAGGACAGGGATTGGCTACACCTTC
CATSRRTGIGYTF
>TRBD1|-|TRBV29-1|TRBJ2-7
TGCAGCGTTACCCGGACAGGGGTCTACGAGCAGTACTTC
CSVTRTGVYEQYF
>-|once|TRBV20-1|TRBJ2-7
TGCAGTGTCCCAGACCCCGGAGGCTACGAGCAGTACTTC
CSVPDPGGYEQYF
>TRBD1|few|TRBV12-3/TRBV12-4|TRBJ1-4
TGTGCCAGCACCAGCAACACAGGGGGGGAAAAACTGTTTTTT
CASTSNTGGEKLFF
>-|-|TRBV19|TRBJ1-1
TGTGCCAGTGAACAGGGCACGGAAGGTACTGAAGCTTTCTTT
CASEQGTEGTEAFF
>-|-|TRBV2|TRBJ1-4
TGTGCCAGCAGTGAGCGGACCCCGGGTGGAAAACTGTTTTTT
CASSERTPGGKLFF
>-|-|TRBV7-9|TRBJ1-1
TGTGCCAGCAGCTTTACAGGGATCAACACTGAAGCTTTCTTT
CASSFTGINTEAFF
>TRBD1|-|TRBV2|TRBJ2-5
TGTGCCAGCTCACCAACCGCAACCATCGGGACAGGCCAAGAGACCCAGTACTTC
CASSPTATIGTGQETQYF
>TRBD2|-|TRBV2|TRBJ2-7
TGTGCCATCAGTGCCGGGACTAGGTCCTACGAGCAGTACTTC
CAISAGTRSYEQYF
>-|many|TRBV7-9|TRBJ2-5
TGTGCCAGCAGCTTTAGTGGGGAGACCCAGTACTTC
CASSFSGETQYF
>-|-|TRBV25-1|TRBJ1-2
TGTGCCAGCAGTTCGACCCTTAGGACCTATGGCTACACCTTC
CASSSTLRTYGYTF
>-|many|TRBV10-3|TRBJ2-7
TGTGCCATCAGTGAGTCGGATGGGTACGAGCAGTACTTC
CAISESDGYEQYF
>-|few|TRBV5-1|TRBJ2-2
TGCGCCAGCAGCTTTCGGGCAGCTTCGAACACCGGGGAGCTGTTTTTT
CASSFRAASNTGELFF
>-|-|TRBV19|TRBJ1-2
TGTGCCAGTAGTATGGACGGGGCCCAACTCTATGGCTACACCTTC
CASSMDGAQLYGYTF
>-|many|TRBV25-1|TRBJ2-7
TGTGCCAGCGGGGGACGGATATCCTACGAGCAGTACTTC
CASGGRISYEQYF
>-|-|TRBV11-2|TRBJ2-2
TGTGCCAGCAGCCTCGATCCGGGGGACGTCGGGGAGCTGTTTTTT
CASSLDPGDVGELFF
>TRBD2|-|TRBV7-9|TRBJ2-7
TGTGCCAGCAGCTTGTGGGGGGCAGCGGGAGGAACCCCCTACGAGCAGTACTTC
CASSLWGAAGGTPYEQYF
>TRBD1|-|TRBV7-6|TRBJ2-5
TGTGCCAGCAGCTTGAGGACAGGTATCCAACAAGAGACCCAGTACTTC
CASSLRTGIQQETQYF
>TRBD2|few|TRBV25-1|TRBJ2-2
TGTGCCAGCAGACCCGGCGGGAGGCCCACGAACACCGGGGAGCTGTTTTTT
CASRPGGRPTNTGELFF
>-|-|TRBV25-1|TRBJ1-1
TGTGCCAGCAGTGATAGTGCCGGGGAGCTGTTGGAAGCTTTCTTT
CASSDSAGELLEAFF
>TRBD1|-|TRBV24-1|TRBJ1-5
TGTGCCACCAGAGACCCGGGACAGGGTCGGAGGCCCCAGCATTTT
CATRDPGQGRRPQHF
>-|many|TRBV2|TRBJ1-6
TGTGCCAGCAGTGTTGGGGGAGATCGTTCACCCCTCCACTTT
CASSVGGDRSPLHF
>-|few|TRBV29-1|TRBJ2-7
TGCAGCGTTGTCACGGGGGTGGCGAGTGAGCAGTACTTC
CSVVTGVASEQYF
>-|many|TRBV29-1|TRBJ2-7
TGCAGCGTAGGTCCCAAGTGGGACGAGCAGTACTTC
CSVGPKWDEQYF
>-|-|TRBV5-1|TRBJ2-5
TGCGCCAGCAGCAGGTTGGAGGCGAAAGAGACCCAGTACTTC
CASSRLEAKETQYF
>-|-|TRBV2|TRBJ1-2
TGTGCCAGCAGCCCCGGGCCGAACCTCTATGGCTACACCTTC
CASSPGPNLYGYTF
>TRBD2|-|TRBV19|TRBJ2-7
TGTGCCAGTAGTAACCTAGCGGGGGTTTCCACCTACGAGCAGTACTTC
CASSNLAGVSTYEQYF
>TRBD1|many|TRBV10-3|TRBJ1-5
TGTGCCATCAGTGAGTCACGGTCAGGGGGCGCGTTGGGTCAGCCCCAGCATTTT
CAISESRSGGALGQPQHF
>-|many|TRBV2|TRBJ1-1
TGTGCCAGCATCGAGCCGGGACAGAACACTGAAGCTTTCTTT
CASIEPGQNTEAFF
>-|-|TRBV7-9|TRBJ1-2
TGTGCCAGCAGCCAAGAGAGGGCTATGGATGGCTACACCTTC
CASSQERAMDGYTF
>-|-|TRBV7-9|TRBJ2-7
TGTGCCAGCAGCCCGATGACGTCAGGGGCCCCTTACGAGCAGTACTTC
CASSPMTSGAPYEQYF
>-|-|TRBV7-9|TRBJ1-1
TGTGCCAGCAGCCCGGACGGGTCCACTGAAGCTTTCTTT
CASSPDGSTEAFF
>TRBD2|-|TRBV20-1|TRBJ2-7
TGCAGTGCTAGAACACCACTAGCGGGGTTGGGCGAGCAGTACTTC
CSARTPLAGLGEQYF
>TRBD1|-|TRBV2|TRBJ2-7
TGTGCCAGCAGGCGGGACAGGAATACCTACGAGCAGTACTTC
CASRRDRNTYEQYF
>TRBD2|once|TRBV7-9|TRBJ2-2
TGTGCCAGCAGCCAAGCGGGAGGAGGGAACACCGGGGAGCTGTTTTTT
CASSQAGGGNTGELFF
>-|few|TRBV12-3/TRBV12-4|TRBJ1-2
TGTGCCACCAAGCGGGTCGGGTATGGCTACACCTTC
CATKRVGYGYTF
>-|once|TRBV7-2|TRBJ1-4
TGTGCCAGCAGCTTAAGGGAGAGGGAAAAACTGTTTTTT
CASSLREREKLFF
>-|many|TRBV10-3|TRBJ1-5
TGTGCCATCAGTGAAGCCCAGATCAATCAGCCCCAGCATTTT
CAISEAQINQPQHF
>-|-|TRBV11-2|TRBJ1-1
TGCGCCAGCAGCCAAGATCATGGCCAAGGATCCACTGAAGCTTTCTTT
CASSQDHGQGSTEAFF
>-|few|TRBV11-2|TRBJ2-7
TGTGCCAGCAGCACGGGAGTGCTCAACGAGCAGTACTTC
CASSTGVLNEQYF
>-|-|TRBV7-2|TRBJ2-7
TGTGCCAGCGGGTTGGGAGAATCCTACGAGCAGTACTTC
CASGLGESYEQYF
>-|-|TRBV15|TRBJ2-7
TGTGCCACCAGCAGCCAAGAGGTCGTGACGAAGAGGTACGAGCAGTACTTC
CATSSQEVVTKRYEQYF
>TRBD2|many|TRBV7-2|TRBJ2-6
TGTGCCAGCAGCTTCCGGGGGGGTGGGGCCAACGTCCTGACTTTC
CASSFRGGGANVLTF
>-|few|TRBV5-5|TRBJ2-5
TGTGCCAGCAGCTTGATGATTTGGGAGACCCAGTACTTC
CASSLMIWETQYF
>TRBD1|-|TRBV6-1|TRBJ1-4
TGTGCCAGCAGCGAAGATGGGACAGGGCGTGAAAAACTGTTTTTT
CASSEDGTGREKLFF
>-|-|TRBV10-3|TRBJ2-7
TGTGCCATCAGTTACCCACGGGGACCCTCGATGATGCTGTACTTC
CAISYPRGPSMMLYF
>TRBD1|many|TRBV20-1|TRBJ1-5
TGCAGTGCTAGGTTTAGGGACAGGGCCGATCAGCCCCAGCATTTT
CSARFRDRADQPQHF
>TRBD1|-|TRBV20-1|TRBJ1-2
TGCAGTGCTAGGACAGGGGAGGACTATGGCTACACCTTC
CSARTGEDYGYTF
>-|-|TRBV25-1|TRBJ1-2
TGTGTCAGCAGCTTAGCGGGCGGCGGCTATGGCTACACCTTC
CVSSLAGGGYGYTF